The 10 T cell receptor beta chains below were found in one sample sequenced in a study of T cell responses to AZD1222 COVID-19 vaccine. Assay: immunoSEQ multiplex PCR; the TCRdb copy retains only in-frame clones and omits some. The sample lists roughly 100,000 clones; less than 95% were seen once. The specimen comprised peripheral blood, sampled on day 0 of AZD1222 vaccination. Receptors were obtained from an adult in good health.

Only one count was recorded for this clone. The chain links TRBV28 to TRBJ2-4; D unresolved. The germline V and J ends were trimmed by 6 bases and 0 bases, with 12 bases remaining between them. Germline V gene sequence: CDR1 MDHEN, CDR2 SYDVKM. The CDR3 runs 15 residues. The CDR3 reads CASSPFGLAKNIQYF. DNA of the CDR3: TGTGCCAGCAGCCCGTTTGGGTTAGCCAAAAACATTCAGTACTTC.

The rearrangement links TRBV7-9 to TRBJ1-1; 7 bases line up with TRBD1. This CDR3 is built from 15 residues. With V trimmed by 1 base and J by 4 bases, 6 bases remained unmatched. Per the germline V gene, CDR1 is SEHNR and CDR2 is FQNEAQ (reference sequence). The CDR3 DNA sequence: TGTGCCAGCAGCTTAGAAAGGACAGGAGGCACTGAAGCTTTCTTT. Amino acid sequence: CASSLERTGGTEAFF.

The V call is TRBV6-6, the J call TRBJ1-1; D possibly corresponds to TRBD1 (6 bases). Germline V CDR1 and CDR2: MNHNY, SVGAGI (reference sequence). CDR3 length: 13 amino acids. Trimming took 8 bases from V and 1 from J, leaving 11 bases between them. This CDR3 is CASGRGQNTEAFF. The CDR3 DNA is TGTGCCAGCGGTCGGGGGCAGAACACTGAAGCTTTCTTT.

The rearrangement links TRBV30 to TRBJ1-1; no firm D call. In germline, CDR1 is GTSNPN, CDR2 SVGIG (reference sequence). V lost 1 base and J lost 11, with 8 bases in between. This CDR3 comprises 10 residues. The CDR3 protein is CAWSEGGAFF. Here the CDR3 DNA reads TGTGCCTGGAGTGAGGGTGGTGCTTTCTTT.

This clone was counted a single time. The chain links TRBV5-1 to TRBJ1-3; maybe TRBD1 (6 bases). V was shortened by 4 bases and J by 1 base, with 9 bases between the two germline ends. The CDR3 covers 14 residues. Germline CDR1 reads SGHRS; CDR2 reads YFSETQ. This CDR3 is CASSPQGSGNTIYF. The CDR3 DNA follows: TGCGCCAGCAGCCCACAGGGATCTGGAAACACCATATATTTT.

Turning to this clone: The same CDR3 arises from other DNA sequences in this sample as well. The V gene is TRBV5-1, the J gene TRBJ2-7; 9 nucleotides match TRBD1. The V and J ends lost 4 bases and 6 bases, in that order; junction bases with no gene match: 8. The germline V gene has CDR1 SGHRS and CDR2 YFSETQ. The CDR3 is made up of 14 amino acids. The CDR3 region is CASSLPGQGPEQYF. In DNA form, the CDR3 reads TGCGCCAGCAGCCTACCGGGACAGGGACCCGAGCAGTACTTC.

This CDR3 is CASSFGQVNQPQHF. In DNA, the CDR3 is TGTGCCAGCAGCTTTGGCCAGGTCAATCAGCCCCAGCATTTT. The chain recombines TRBV5-5 with TRBJ1-5; no clear D. The ends were cut back, 2 bases at V and 3 bases at J, with 9 bases in the middle. The length of the CDR3 is 14 residues. The germline V gene encodes CDR1 SGHKS and CDR2 YYEKEE (reference sequence).

This chain joins TRBV18 and TRBJ1-1; D gene ambiguous. Germline V gives CDR1 KGHSH, CDR2 LQKENI. V lost 4 bases and J 4 bases, leaving 19 bases between the germline ends. The CDR3 runs 16 residues. The chain's CDR3 is CASSLWATASGTEAFF. DNA for the CDR3: TGTGCCAGCTCACTATGGGCAACGGCCTCGGGCACTGAAGCTTTCTTT.

This chain links TRBV5-4 with TRBJ2-7; a weak D match, TRBD1 (5 bases). The CDR3 totals 13 residues. Germline CDR1 is SGHNT and CDR2 is YYREEE (reference sequence). Trimming cost V 6 bases and J 2 bases, with 12 bases left between them. For the CDR3, the DNA is TGTGCCAGCAAGGACACGGTTACCTACGAGCAGTACTTC. Its protein is CASKDTVTYEQYF.

The V and J genes are TRBV5-4 and TRBJ2-2; the D gene is possibly TRBD2 (6 bases). Germline V gene data show CDR1 as SGHNT and CDR2 as YYREEE (reference sequence). There are 15 residues in the CDR3. Trimming cost V 7 bases and J 4 bases, with 17 bases left between them. The CDR3 DNA sequence: TGTGCCAGCCTTCTTGGACTACTCGGCACCGGGGAGCTGTTTTTT. Its translation is CASLLGLLGTGELFF.